This passage covers 4 T cell receptor beta chains from one sample sequenced in a study of blood T cell repertoires in COVID-19. Measured with immunoSEQ multiplex PCR; TCRdb has only the in-frame clones, and not every one. The sample contains around 400,000 clones, 70% to 90% of which appear only once. The sample was peripheral blood. These receptors all come from a woman aged 25 to 39 with COVID-19, enrolled during active disease.

In its sample, this clone was seen once. This sequence joins TRBV28 and TRBJ2-7; possible D gene TRBD1, 7 bases. The germline V and J ends were trimmed by 5 bases and 2 bases, with 22 bases remaining between them. CDR1 and CDR2 (germline): MDHEN, SYDVKM. The CDR3 extends over 17 amino acids. CDR3 region: CASSREGGRDSAYEQYF. CDR3 bases: TGTGCCAGCAGTCGAGAAGGCGGGCGGGACAGTGCCTACGAGCAGTACTTC.

V is TRBV11-2 and J is TRBJ1-3, with 7 bases identical to TRBD1. This CDR3 region has 15 residues. Germline values: CDR1 SGHAT, CDR2 FQNNGV. Trimming took 5 bases from V and 2 from J; bases not matched to a gene: 6. The CDR3 spells CASSRDSRPGNTIYF. The CDR3 DNA follows: TGTGCCAGCAGCAGGGACAGCCGGCCTGGAAACACCATATATTTT.

This clone was counted a few times. The V call is TRBV28, the J call TRBJ1-2; 8 nucleotides align to TRBD1. Germline V gene data show CDR1 as MDHEN and CDR2 as SYDVKM. This CDR3 contains 15 residues. V lost 5 bases, J lost 3 bases, and 8 bases stayed unmatched. The CDR3 loop is CASSGRTGRDYGYTF. The CDR3 DNA reads as TGTGCCAGCAGTGGGCGGACAGGGAGAGACTATGGCTACACCTTC.

The chain uses TRBV18 and TRBJ1-3; D may be TRBD1 (5 bases). This CDR3 region has 15 residues. CDR1 and CDR2 from the germline V gene are KGHSH and LQKENI. Deletions cut 4 bases from V and 2 bases from J, with 12 bases between. In DNA form, the CDR3 reads TGTGCCAGCTCACGAACGACAGTCACTGGAAACACCATATATTTT. Its translation: CASSRTTVTGNTIYF.